This T cell receptor beta chain emerged from a study of shared clonotypes between healthy human individuals. Only in-frame clones appear in the TCRdb table, and some are missing; sequencing was by immunoSEQ multiplex PCR. The table has 150,000 to 200,000 clones, just under 95% seen once. To note about this clone: Its antigen is not identified.

This CDR3 spans 12 amino acids. Germline loops: CDR1 MNHGY, CDR2 SVAAGI. Regarding the study as a whole: For naive CD4 cells, approximately 4.7% of clonotypes were shared across a handful of donors.

Division of CD4+ cells produced a CD45RA+ naive subset and a CD45RA-negative memory subset. The gene calls are TRBV6-9 and TRBJ2-5; D call uncertain. The last part of the DNA fits TRBJ2-7 better; the J call may be wrong. This TCR was sampled from a woman in her 30s in good health. The sequenced sample consisted of naive CD4+ T cells sorted from blood. This sample's subset: CD45RA+ positively selected. CDR3 sequence: CASSCNSDEQYF. The CDR3 DNA reads TGTGCCAGCAGTTGTAACTCGGACGAGCAGTACTTC.